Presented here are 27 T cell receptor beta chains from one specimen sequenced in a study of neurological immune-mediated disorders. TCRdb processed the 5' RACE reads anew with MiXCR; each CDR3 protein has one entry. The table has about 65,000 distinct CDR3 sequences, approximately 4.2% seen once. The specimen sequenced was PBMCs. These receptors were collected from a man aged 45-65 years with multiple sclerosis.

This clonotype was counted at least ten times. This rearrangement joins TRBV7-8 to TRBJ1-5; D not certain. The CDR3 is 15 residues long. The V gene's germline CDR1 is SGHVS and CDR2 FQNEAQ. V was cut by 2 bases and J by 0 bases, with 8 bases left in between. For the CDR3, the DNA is TGTGCCAGCAGCTTATCATCCTATAGCAATCAGCCCCAGCATTTT. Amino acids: CASSLSSYSNQPQHF.

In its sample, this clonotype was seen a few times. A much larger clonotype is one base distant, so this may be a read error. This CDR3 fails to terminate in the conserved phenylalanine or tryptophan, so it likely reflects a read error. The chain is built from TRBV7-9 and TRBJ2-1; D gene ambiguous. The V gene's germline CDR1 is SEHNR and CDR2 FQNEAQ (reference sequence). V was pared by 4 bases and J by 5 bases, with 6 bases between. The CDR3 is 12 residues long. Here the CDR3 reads CASSYTHNEQFV. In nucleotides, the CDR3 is TGTGCCAGCAGCTATACCCACAATGAGCAGTTCGTC.

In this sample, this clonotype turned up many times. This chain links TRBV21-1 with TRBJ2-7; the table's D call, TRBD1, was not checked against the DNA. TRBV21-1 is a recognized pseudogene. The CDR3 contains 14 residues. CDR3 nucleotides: TGTGCCAGCAGCAGCCGGGACAGGGCTAACGAGCAGTACGTC. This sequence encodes CASSSRDRANEQYV.

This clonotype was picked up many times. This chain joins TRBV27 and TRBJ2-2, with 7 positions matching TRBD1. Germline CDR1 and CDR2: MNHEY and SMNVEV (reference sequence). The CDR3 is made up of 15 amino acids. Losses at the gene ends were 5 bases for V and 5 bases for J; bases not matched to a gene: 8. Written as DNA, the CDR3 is TGTGCCAGCAGTAAAAGGACAGGATGGACCGGGGAGCTGTTTTTT. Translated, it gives CASSKRTGWTGELFF.

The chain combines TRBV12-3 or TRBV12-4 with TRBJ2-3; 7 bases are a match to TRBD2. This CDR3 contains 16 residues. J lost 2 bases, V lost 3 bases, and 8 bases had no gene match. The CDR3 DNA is TGTGCCAGCAGTTTCGGGGCGACTAGCCTCACAGATACGCAGTATTTT. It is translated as CASSFGATSLTDTQYF.

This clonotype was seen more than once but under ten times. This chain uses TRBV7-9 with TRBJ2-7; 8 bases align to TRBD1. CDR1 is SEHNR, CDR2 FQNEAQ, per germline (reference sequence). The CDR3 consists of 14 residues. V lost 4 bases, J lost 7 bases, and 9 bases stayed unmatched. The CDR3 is CASSSDRGAEEQYF. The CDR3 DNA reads TGTGCCAGCAGCTCCGACAGGGGAGCGGAGGAGCAGTACTTC.

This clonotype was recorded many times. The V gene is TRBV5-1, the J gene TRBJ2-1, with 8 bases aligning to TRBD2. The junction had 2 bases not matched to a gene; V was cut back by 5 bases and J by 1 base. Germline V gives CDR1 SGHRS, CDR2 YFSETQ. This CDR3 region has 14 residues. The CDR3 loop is CASSAGGSYNEQFF. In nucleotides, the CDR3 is TGCGCCAGCAGTGCGGGGGGTTCCTACAATGAGCAGTTCTTC.

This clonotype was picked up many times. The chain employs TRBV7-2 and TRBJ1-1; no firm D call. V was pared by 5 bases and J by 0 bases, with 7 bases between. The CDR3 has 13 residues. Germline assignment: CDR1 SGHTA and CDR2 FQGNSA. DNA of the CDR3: TGTGCCAGCAGCCCTTACCTGAACACTGAAGCTTTCTTT. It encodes CASSPYLNTEAFF.

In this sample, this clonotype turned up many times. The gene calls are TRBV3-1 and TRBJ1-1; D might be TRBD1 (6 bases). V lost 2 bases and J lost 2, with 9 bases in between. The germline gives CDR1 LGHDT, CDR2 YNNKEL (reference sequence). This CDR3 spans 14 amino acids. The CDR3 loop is CASSQRGLNTEAFF. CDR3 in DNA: TGTGCCAGCAGCCAACGGGGGCTCAACACTGAAGCTTTCTTT.

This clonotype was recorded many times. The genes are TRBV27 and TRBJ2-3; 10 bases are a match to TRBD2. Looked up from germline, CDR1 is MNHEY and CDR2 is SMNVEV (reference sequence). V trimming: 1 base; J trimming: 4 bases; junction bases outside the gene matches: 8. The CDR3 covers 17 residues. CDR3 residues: CASSLFKGLARADTQYF. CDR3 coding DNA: TGTGCCAGCAGTTTATTCAAGGGACTAGCGAGGGCAGATACGCAGTATTTT.

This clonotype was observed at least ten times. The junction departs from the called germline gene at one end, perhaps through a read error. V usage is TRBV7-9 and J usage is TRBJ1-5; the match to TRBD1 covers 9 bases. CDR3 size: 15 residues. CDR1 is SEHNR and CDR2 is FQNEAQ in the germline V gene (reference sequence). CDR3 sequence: CASSGTGSFNQPQNF. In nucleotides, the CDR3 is TGTGCCAGCAGCGGGACAGGGTCTTTCAATCAGCCCCAGAATTTT.

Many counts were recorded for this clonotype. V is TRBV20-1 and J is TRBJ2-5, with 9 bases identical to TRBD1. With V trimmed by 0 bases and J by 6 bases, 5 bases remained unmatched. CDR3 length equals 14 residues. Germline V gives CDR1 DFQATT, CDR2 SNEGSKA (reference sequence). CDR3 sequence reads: CSARDVQGAKTQYF. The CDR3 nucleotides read TGCAGTGCTAGAGATGTACAGGGGGCCAAGACCCAGTACTTC.

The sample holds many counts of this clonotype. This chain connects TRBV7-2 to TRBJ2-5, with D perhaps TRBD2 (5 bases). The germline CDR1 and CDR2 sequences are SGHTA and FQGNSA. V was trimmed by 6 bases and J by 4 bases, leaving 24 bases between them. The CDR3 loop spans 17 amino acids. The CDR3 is CASSLGLGGWSGETQYF. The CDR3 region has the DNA TGTGCCAGCAGTCTAGGACTCGGTGGGTGGTCCGGAGAGACCCAGTACTTC.

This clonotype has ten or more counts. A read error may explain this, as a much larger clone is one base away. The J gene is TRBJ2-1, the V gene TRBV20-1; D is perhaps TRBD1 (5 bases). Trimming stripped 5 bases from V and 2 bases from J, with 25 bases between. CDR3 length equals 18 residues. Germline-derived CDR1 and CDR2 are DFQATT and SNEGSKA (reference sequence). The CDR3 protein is CSAPRRSRDSVTYNEQFF. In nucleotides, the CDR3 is TGCAGTGCTCCCCGTCGCTCTCGAGACAGCGTAACCTACAATGAGCAGTTCTTC.

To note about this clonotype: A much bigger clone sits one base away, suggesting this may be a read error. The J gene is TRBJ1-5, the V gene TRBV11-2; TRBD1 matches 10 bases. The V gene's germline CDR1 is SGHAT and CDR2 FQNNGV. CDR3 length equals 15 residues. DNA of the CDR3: TGTGCCAGCAGCTTAGATGGGACAGGGGTCCAGCCCCAGAATTTT. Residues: CASSLDGTGVQPQNF. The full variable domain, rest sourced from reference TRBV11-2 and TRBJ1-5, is EAGVAQSPRYKIIEKRQSVAFWCNPISGHATLYWYQQILGQGPKLLIQFQNNGVVDDSQLPKDRFSAERLKGVDSTLKIQPAKLEDSAVYLCASSLDGTGVQPQNFGDGTRLSIL.

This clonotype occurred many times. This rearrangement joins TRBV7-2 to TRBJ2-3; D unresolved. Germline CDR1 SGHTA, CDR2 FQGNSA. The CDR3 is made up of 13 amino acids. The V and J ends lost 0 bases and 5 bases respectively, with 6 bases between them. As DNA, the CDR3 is TGTGCCAGCAGCTTAGCGCGGAGAGATACGCAGTATTTT. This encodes CASSLARRDTQYF.

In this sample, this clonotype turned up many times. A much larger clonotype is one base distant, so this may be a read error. Written as DNA, the CDR3 is TGCGCCAGCAGCTTGGAGCGGACGGGGTCGGGGGAGCAGTTCTTC. As protein: CASSLERTGSGEQFF. This chain uses TRBV5-1 with TRBJ2-1, with D possibly being TRBD2 (5 bases). The CDR3 totals 15 residues. Germline V lookup: CDR1 SGHRS, CDR2 YFSETQ. V dropped 0 bases and J dropped 10 bases, with 17 bases sitting between them.

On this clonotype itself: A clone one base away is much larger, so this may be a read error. The DNA of the CDR3 is TGCAGTGCTAGGATCGATAGTATCGGCACTGAAGCTTTCTTT. Translation: CSARIDSIGTEAFF. The chain combines TRBV20-1 with TRBJ1-1; D uncertain. The CDR3 covers 14 residues. Germline values: CDR1 DFQATT, CDR2 SNEGSKA (reference sequence). Deletions cut 3 bases from V and 4 bases from J, with 15 bases between.

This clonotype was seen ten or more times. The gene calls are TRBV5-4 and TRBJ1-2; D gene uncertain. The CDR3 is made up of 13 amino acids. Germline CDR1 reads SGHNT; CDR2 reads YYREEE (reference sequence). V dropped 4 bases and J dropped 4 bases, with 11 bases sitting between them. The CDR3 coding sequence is TGTGCCAGCAGCGTAGACACGATCTATGGCTACACCTTC. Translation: CASSVDTIYGYTF.

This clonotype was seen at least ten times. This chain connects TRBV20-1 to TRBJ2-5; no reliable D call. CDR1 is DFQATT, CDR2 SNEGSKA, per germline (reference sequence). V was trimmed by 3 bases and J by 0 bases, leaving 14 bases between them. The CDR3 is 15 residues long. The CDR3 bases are TGCAGTGCTAGTCCCACTTGGGGTCACCAAGAGACCCAGTACTTC. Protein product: CSASPTWGHQETQYF.

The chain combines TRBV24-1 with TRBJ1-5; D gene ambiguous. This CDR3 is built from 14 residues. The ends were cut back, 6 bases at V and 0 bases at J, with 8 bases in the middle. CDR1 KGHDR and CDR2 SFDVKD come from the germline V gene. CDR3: CATSRAYSNQPQHF. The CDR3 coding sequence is TGTGCCACCAGTCGGGCCTATAGCAATCAGCCCCAGCATTTT.

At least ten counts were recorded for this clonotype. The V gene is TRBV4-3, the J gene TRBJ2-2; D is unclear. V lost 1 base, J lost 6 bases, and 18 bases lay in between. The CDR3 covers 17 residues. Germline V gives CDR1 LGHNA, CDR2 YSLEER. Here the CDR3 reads CASSQASAREDPGELFF. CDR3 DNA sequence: TGCGCCAGCAGCCAAGCGTCTGCTCGAGAGGATCCCGGGGAGCTGTTTTTT.

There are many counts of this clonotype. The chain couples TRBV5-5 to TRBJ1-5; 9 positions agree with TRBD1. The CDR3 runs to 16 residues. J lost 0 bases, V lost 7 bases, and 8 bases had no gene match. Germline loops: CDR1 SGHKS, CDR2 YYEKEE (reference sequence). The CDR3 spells CASQGDRDISNQPQHF. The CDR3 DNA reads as TGTGCCAGCCAGGGGGACAGGGATATTAGCAATCAGCCCCAGCATTTT.

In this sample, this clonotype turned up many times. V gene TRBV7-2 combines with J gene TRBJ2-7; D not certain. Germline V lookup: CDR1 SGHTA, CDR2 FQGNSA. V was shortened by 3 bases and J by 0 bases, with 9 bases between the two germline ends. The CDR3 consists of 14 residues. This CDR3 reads CASSFGGSSYEQYF. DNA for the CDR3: TGTGCCAGCAGCTTCGGCGGAAGCTCCTACGAGCAGTACTTC.

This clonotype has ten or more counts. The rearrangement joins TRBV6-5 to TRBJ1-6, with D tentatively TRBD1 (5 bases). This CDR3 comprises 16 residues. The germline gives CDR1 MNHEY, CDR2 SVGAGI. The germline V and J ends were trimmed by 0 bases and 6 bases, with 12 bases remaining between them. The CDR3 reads CASSYSGGRGNSPLHF. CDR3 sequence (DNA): TGTGCCAGCAGTTACTCGGGTGGAAGGGGTAATTCACCCCTCCACTTT.

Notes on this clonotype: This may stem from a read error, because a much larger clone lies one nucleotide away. CDR3 in amino acids: CASSLASYVGKGTEAFF. CDR3 coding DNA: TGTGCCAGCAGTTTAGCGTCCTACGTCGGAAAGGGGACTGAAGCTTTCTTT. The V and J genes are TRBV12-3 or TRBV12-4 and TRBJ1-1, with D tentatively TRBD1 (5 bases). CDR3 size: 17 residues. Trimming removed 0 bases at V and 5 bases at J, with 19 bases between.

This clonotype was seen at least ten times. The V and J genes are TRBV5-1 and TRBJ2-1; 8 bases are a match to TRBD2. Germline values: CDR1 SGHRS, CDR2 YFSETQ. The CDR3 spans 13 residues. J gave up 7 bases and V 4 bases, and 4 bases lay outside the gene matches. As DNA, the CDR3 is TGCGCCAGCAGCACCCGGGGGGGGAATGAGCAGTTCTTC. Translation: CASSTRGGNEQFF. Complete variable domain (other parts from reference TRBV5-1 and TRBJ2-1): KAGVTQTPRYLIKTRGQQVTLSCSPISGHRSVSWYQQTPGQGLQFLFEYFSETQRNKGNFPGRFSGRQFSNSRSEMNVSTLELGDSALYLCASSTRGGNEQFFGPGTRLTVL.